This T cell receptor (beta chain) is drawn from a study of blood T cell repertoires in COVID-19. For the study at large: Whether acute or convalescent, the COVID-19 samples came from the United States, Italy and Spain. Sample material is recorded as cDNA or gDNA derived from T cells, B-cell-depleted T cells, or PBMCs.

V gave up 0 bases and J gave up 5 bases, with 17 bases separating them. The germline CDR1 and CDR2 sequences are LNHDA and SQIVND (reference sequence). The CDR3 contains 16 residues. This clone was recorded once. Original handling: Reference gene primers were amplified, and this amplification served to estimate nucleated cell counts. Measured with immunoSEQ multiplex PCR; TCRdb has only the in-frame clones, and not every one. The V and J calls and the clone size are those of that table, but D and trimming were determined from the DNA. The sample consists of 110,000 or so clones, approximately 84% of them appearing once.

Sequencing was done on a sample of peripheral blood. The receptor comes from a woman aged 35 to 49 with acute or convalescent COVID-19. The rearrangement joins TRBV19 to TRBJ2-7, with D perhaps matching TRBD2 (6 bases). The CDR3 coding sequence is TGTGCCAGTAGTATAGAGGGCCTACGGGGGACCGACGAGCAGTACTTC. This encodes CASSIEGLRGTDEQYF.